These 15 T cell receptor beta chains were all obtained from the same sample, sequenced in a study of response to subunit inactivated influenza vaccine. TCRdb independently ran MiXCR on the RT-PCR reads; one entry per CDR3 protein. The table shows around 580,000 distinct CDR3 sequences, with approximately 15% occurring only once. Material: PBMCs from blood, obtained roughly 12 days after vaccination. Receptors were obtained from a man in his fifties who received an inactivated influenza vaccine.

In DNA, the CDR3 is TGTGCCAGCAGCCTGAGTCGCAGCAGCTACACCTTC. Encoded protein: CASSLSRSSYTF. This chain links TRBV7-8 with TRBJ1-2; D ambiguous. Germline V gene lookup returns CDR1 SGHVS and CDR2 FQNEAQ. This CDR3 has 12 amino acids. The ends were cut back, 5 bases at V and 9 bases at J, with 13 bases in the middle. Filled out from reference TRBV7-8 and TRBJ1-2, the complete variable domain reads GAGVSQSPRYKVAKRGQDVALRCDPISGHVSLFWYQQALGQGPEFLTYFQNEAQLDKSGLPSDRFFAERPEGSVSTLKIQRTQQEDSAVYLCASSLSRSSYTFGSGTRLTVV.

This clonotype was found a few times. The chain links TRBV7-9 to TRBJ2-1; D not certain. The V end lost 3 bases, the J end lost 9 bases, and 9 bases lay between the germline ends. The CDR3 contains 12 residues. The germline gives CDR1 SEHNR, CDR2 FQNEAQ (reference sequence). CDR3 coding DNA: TGTGCCAGCAGCTTGGGGTTTACTGAGCAGTTCTTC. Amino acid sequence: CASSLGFTEQFF.

Concerning this clonotype itself: A much more abundant neighbour one base away suggests this may be a read error. The J gene is TRBJ2-1, the V gene TRBV29-1; 12 bases fit TRBD1. The CDR3 runs 19 residues. Germline CDR1 is SQVTM and CDR2 is ANQGSEA. The CDR3 loop is CSAQTPGQGARSPYNEQIF. CDR3 nucleotide sequence: TGCAGCGCACAAACTCCGGGACAGGGGGCGCGGAGCCCCTACAATGAGCAGATCTTC.

V gene TRBV11-2 combines with J gene TRBJ2-2; possible D gene TRBD1, 5 bases. The CDR3 loop spans 16 amino acids. Trimming removed 5 bases at V and 4 bases at J, with 17 bases between. Germline CDR1 is SGHAT and CDR2 is FQNNGV. The CDR3 sequence is CASSGPDRVLTGELFF. The DNA of the CDR3 is TGTGCCAGCAGCGGACCAGACAGAGTTCTCACCGGGGAGCTGTTTTTT. Full variable domain (outside the CDR3, taken from reference TRBV11-2 and TRBJ2-2): EAGVAQSPRYKIIEKRQSVAFWCNPISGHATLYWYQQILGQGPKLLIQFQNNGVVDDSQLPKDRFSAERLKGVDSTLKIQPAKLEDSAVYLCASSGPDRVLTGELFFGEGSRLTVL.

The table lists this clonotype with a few counts. The chain joins TRBV4-3 to TRBJ1-4; D gene ambiguous. The V end was cut by 5 bases, the J end by 6 bases, with 19 bases between. Germline CDR1 is LGHNA and CDR2 is YSLEER. This CDR3 spans 16 amino acids. The CDR3 bases are TGCGCCAGCAGCTTGACCCTGGGCAGAAAAGATGAAAAACTGTTTTTT. Protein: CASSLTLGRKDEKLFF.

Many counts were recorded for this clonotype. The gene calls are TRBV24-1 and TRBJ2-5, with D tentatively TRBD2 (7 bases). Trimming cost V 1 base and J 5 bases, with 16 bases left between them. The CDR3 runs to 16 residues. CDR1 KGHDR and CDR2 SFDVKD come from the germline V gene. Written as DNA, the CDR3 is TGTGCCACCAGTGATTTAATGTTCGGGGGGCAGGAGACCCAGTACTTC. It codes for CATSDLMFGGQETQYF.

CDR3 bases: TGTGCCAGCACAAGGGGGCCCGATAGCAATCAGCCCCAGCATTTT. Its translation: CASTRGPDSNQPQHF. V gene TRBV9 combines with J gene TRBJ1-5, with 7 bases fitting TRBD1. CDR1 is SGDLS and CDR2 is YYNGEE in the germline V gene. The CDR3 sequence is 15 residues long. V was clipped by 6 bases and J by 0 bases; unmatched bases: 6. Filled out from reference TRBV9 and TRBJ1-5, the complete variable domain reads DSGVTQTPKHLITATGQRVTLRCSPRSGDLSVYWYQQSLDQGLQFLIQYYNGEERAKGNILERFSAQQFPDLHSELNLSSLELGDSALYFCASTRGPDSNQPQHFGDGTRLSIL.

The gene calls are TRBV7-8 and TRBJ1-2, with TRBD1 matching over 8 bases. The ends lost 5 bases at V and 5 bases at J; junction bases unmatched: 4. Germline V CDR1 and CDR2: SGHVS, FQNEAQ. CDR3 size: 13 residues. The CDR3 sequence: CASSPQGGYGYTF. The DNA of the CDR3 is TGTGCCAGCAGCCCACAGGGGGGTTATGGCTACACCTTC.

The J gene is TRBJ2-1, the V gene TRBV12-3 or TRBV12-4; D remains unclear. This CDR3 spans 15 amino acids. Trimming removed 5 bases at V and 0 bases at J, with 11 bases between. Here the CDR3 reads CASSTTESSYNEQFF. CDR3 sequence (DNA): TGTGCCAGCAGTACTACCGAGAGCTCCTACAATGAGCAGTTCTTC.

The chain uses TRBV29-1 and TRBJ1-2; D gene unclear. Germline lookup yields CDR1 SQVTM and CDR2 ANQGSEA. The CDR3 is made up of 13 amino acids. The germline V and J ends were trimmed by 6 bases and 4 bases, with 15 bases remaining between them. CDR3 amino acids: CSVAPLTGYGYTF. CDR3 bases: TGCAGCGTCGCACCTCTCACGGGCTATGGCTACACCTTC.

The V and J genes are TRBV6-2 or TRBV6-3 and TRBJ1-1; 7 nucleotides align to TRBD1. The junction had 9 bases not matched to a gene; V was cut back by 4 bases and J by 1 base. The germline V gene has CDR1 MNHEY and CDR2 SVGEGT. This CDR3 has 16 amino acids. The CDR3 region is CASSSSWDSGNTEAFF. The CDR3 bases are TGTGCCAGCAGTTCCTCCTGGGACAGCGGGAACACTGAAGCTTTCTTT.

This chain uses TRBV9 with TRBJ2-5; unclear D gene. Germline CDR1 is SGDLS and CDR2 is YYNGEE. CDR3 length equals 13 residues. Trimming removed 1 base at V and 3 bases at J, with 7 bases between. In DNA form, the CDR3 reads TGTGCCAGCAGCGTAAGGGCAGAAGAGACCCAGTACTTC. Protein: CASSVRAEETQYF.

The CDR3 nucleotides read TGCAGTGCTCGACATAGCGGGAGGGCCGACAATGAGCAGTTCTTC. Translated: CSARHSGRADNEQFF. This chain connects TRBV20-1 to TRBJ2-1; 11 bases line up with TRBD2. Per the germline V gene, CDR1 is DFQATT and CDR2 is SNEGSKA (reference sequence). The trim removed 5 bases at V and 5 bases at J, leaving 8 bases unmatched. This CDR3 spans 15 amino acids.

This clonotype was seen a few times. This chain connects TRBV4-3 to TRBJ2-5; D might be TRBD1 (6 bases). The CDR3 spans 20 residues. In germline, CDR1 is LGHNA, CDR2 YSLEER. The germline V and J ends were trimmed by 0 bases and 2 bases, with 25 bases remaining between them. CDR3 sequence: CASSQEYVITPEGVQETQYF. The CDR3 DNA reads as TGCGCCAGCAGCCAAGAGTATGTAATTACGCCTGAGGGGGTTCAAGAGACCCAGTACTTC.

Only a few counts were recorded for this clonotype. The chain combines TRBV7-2 with TRBJ2-1; 7 nucleotides match TRBD1. This CDR3 contains 13 residues. The V and J ends lost 0 bases and 9 bases, in that order; junction bases with no gene match: 2. Per the germline V gene, CDR1 is SGHTA and CDR2 is FQGNSA. The CDR3 coding sequence is TGTGCCAGCAGCTTAGCGACAGGGACTGAGCAGTTCTTC. Its translation is CASSLATGTEQFF.